This entry features one T cell receptor beta chain sequence. The antigen remains unidentified. This sample was included in a study of T cell responses to AZD1222 COVID-19 vaccine. Study-wide points: Repertoire sampling occurred only after the peak T cell response.

Profiling relied on immunoSEQ multiplex PCR, and the TCRdb table lists in-frame clones only, not all of them. The sample lists around 140,000 clones; more than 80% were seen once. This material consisted of peripheral blood, taken on day 0 of AZD1222 vaccination. The clonotype comes from an adult in good health.

The CDR3 here is CAISGPGIAEAFF. CDR3 DNA sequence: TGTGCCATCAGTGGCCCTGGAATCGCTGAAGCTTTCTTT. The chain uses TRBV10-3 and TRBJ1-1; D is uncertain. Trimming removed 4 bases from V and 6 bases from J, with 12 bases in between. CDR3 length equals 13 residues. Per germline, CDR1 ENHRY and CDR2 SYGVKD.